This T cell receptor (beta chain) was profiled in a study of CD8+ T cells in alopecia areata. Study-wide findings and caveats: Clonality in lesional scalp, especially alopecia totalis/universalis, exceeded that of normal scalp. Compared with mice, patients displayed less clear TCR sharing, possibly for HLA-related reasons. Scalp sample data also include resident alphabeta T cells from normal skin.

Following RNA extraction, reverse transcription yielded cDNA that acted as the sequencing template. Using immunoSEQ multiplex PCR, the repertoire was profiled, and TCRdb retains in-frame clones only, with some absent. The table shows around 190,000 clones, with roughly three fifths occurring only once. V shed 5 bases and J shed 4 bases, with 14 bases lying between them. The length of the CDR3 is 14 residues. CDR1 and CDR2 from the germline V gene are SGHDT and YYEEEE. In this sample, this clone turned up a few times. Antigen: not known. The sample taken for sequencing was CD8+ T cells sorted from blood. The chain employs TRBV5-6 and TRBJ2-3, with D possibly matching TRBD1 (6 bases). The sequence was obtained from a human donor in good health. This chain's CDR3 is CASSYGQYPDTQYF. CDR3 in DNA: TGTGCCAGCAGTTATGGACAGTATCCAGATACGCAGTATTTT.